This is a list of T cell receptor beta chains from one sample in a study of shared clonotypes between healthy human individuals. Generated by immunoSEQ multiplex PCR, the TCRdb table keeps only in-frame clones and is missing some. The table has about 2.4 million clones, approximately 93% seen once. What was sequenced was naive CD4+ T cells from PBMCs. These receptors all stem from a man younger than 35 in good health. Some clones in this sample may be carry-over from other donors' samples. CDR3s include the opening cysteine and the closing phenylalanine or tryptophan. The D gene is left open where the match is weak. Where a row states a size, it is once, few, many or the class of an expanded clone; other rows omit it.

TRBJ2-2 | 16 | - | - | TRBV9 | TGTGCCAGCAGCCCTAGCTCGGGAGTCGGCACCGGGGAGCTGTTTTTT | CASSPSSGVGTGELFF
TRBJ1-3 | 17 | - | - | TRBV7-8 | TGTGCCAGCAGCTTAAGTAACGGCAGAAGCTCTGGAAACACCATATATTTT | CASSLSNGRSSGNTIYF
TRBJ2-5 | 13 | - | - | TRBV5-4 | TGTGCCAGGGGGAGGGGGAGGCAAGAGACCCAGTACTTC | CARGRGRQETQYF
TRBJ2-7 | 13 | - | - | TRBV19 | TGTGCCAGTAGTCCTTACGGGGGATACGAGCAGTACTTC | CASSPYGGYEQYF
TRBJ2-7 | 13 | - | TRBD1 | TRBV30 | TGTGCCTGGAGCCAGACAGGGTTTTACGAGCAGTACTTC | CAWSQTGFYEQYF
TRBJ2-5 | 12 | few | - | TRBV29-1 | TGCAGCGTTGTGAGCGGCCAAGAGACCCAGTACTTC | CSVVSGQETQYF
TRBJ1-2 | 13 | - | - | TRBV12-5 | TGTGCTAGTGCCCTAGATTTGGACTATGGCTACACCTTC | CASALDLDYGYTF
TRBJ2-5 | 12 | - | - | TRBV9 | TGTGCCAGCAGCCTGGGGGAAGAGACCCAGTACTTC | CASSLGEETQYF
TRBJ1-1 | 14 | - | - | TRBV2 | TGTGCCAGCAAGCCCGAATCGGGGGTTACTGAAGCTTTCTTT | CASKPESGVTEAFF
TRBJ1-1 | 13 | few | - | TRBV5-1 | TGCGCCAGCAGCTTAGCAGCACGCACTGAAGCTTTCTTT | CASSLAARTEAFF
TRBJ2-1 | 16 | once | TRBD1 | TRBV5-1 | TGCGCCAGCAGCGGAAGGGACAGGGGGGATTACAATGAGCAGTTCTTC | CASSGRDRGDYNEQFF
TRBJ1-5 | 12 | - | - | TRBV10-3 | TGTGCCATCAGTGAACCCGATCAGCCCCAGCATTTT | CAISEPDQPQHF
TRBJ2-1 | 14 | - | - | TRBV10-1 | TGCGCCACCCAGGATAGCGGTATATACAATGAGCAGTTCTTC | CATQDSGIYNEQFF
TRBJ1-4 | 17 | few | TRBD1 | TRBV9 | TGTGCCAGCAGCTTCCAACCCCGACAGGGTGAAGGGGAAAAACTGTTTTTT | CASSFQPRQGEGEKLFF
TRBJ2-3 | 14 | - | - | TRBV5-4 | TGTGCCAGCAGCTTGGCCAGCTACACAGATACGCAGTATTTT | CASSLASYTDTQYF
TRBJ2-1 | 14 | - | TRBD1 | TRBV25-1 | TGTGCCAGCAGTCGGGACAGCACCTACAATGAGCAGTTCTTC | CASSRDSTYNEQFF
TRBJ2-7 | 12 | - | - | TRBV7-2 | TGTGCCAGCAGGGACACAGGGTTTGGGCAGTACTTC | CASRDTGFGQYF
TRBJ2-5 | 14 | - | - | TRBV2 | TGTGCCAGCATTGCAGGGGGGTACCAAGAGACCCAGTACTTC | CASIAGGYQETQYF
TRBJ2-7 | 12 | - | TRBD1 | TRBV2 | TGTGCCACCCGGACAGGGGGACACGAGCAGTACTTC | CATRTGGHEQYF
TRBJ1-2 | 13 | - | - | TRBV7-9 | TGTGCCAGCAGCTTGATCAGTCACTATGGCTACACCTTC | CASSLISHYGYTF
TRBJ1-2 | 12 | once | - | TRBV28 | TGTGCCAGCAGTCAAGGGCCCTATGGCTACACCTTC | CASSQGPYGYTF
TRBJ2-5 | 14 | few | TRBD1 | TRBV6-1 | TGTGCCAGCAGTCCGGACAGGGTGGAGGAGACCCAGTACTTC | CASSPDRVEETQYF
TRBJ2-5 | 14 | - | - | TRBV7-2 | TGTGCCAGCAGCTTTAGCCTGGCCCGAGAGACCCAGTACTTC | CASSFSLARETQYF
TRBJ1-1 | 14 | - | TRBD1 | TRBV18 | TGTGCCAGCTCAAGACAGGGGGAGAACACTGAAGCTTTCTTT | CASSRQGENTEAFF
TRBJ1-6 | 13 | - | - | TRBV28 | TGTGCCAGCAGTTTAGGGTATAATTCACCCCTCCACTTT | CASSLGYNSPLHF